The T cell receptor beta chain described here comes from a study of technical replicates of blood from a few donors. This CDR3 has 17 amino acids. From germline, CDR1 is MNHEY and CDR2 SMNVEV (reference sequence). After removal of 2 bases from V and 4 bases from J, the junction contained 8 bases not matched to a gene. Measured with immunoSEQ multiplex PCR; TCRdb has only the in-frame clones, and not every one. Here the sample spans around 76,000 clones, around 97% being singletons. Sequences were obtained from T cells isolated from PBMCs. This chain connects TRBV27 to TRBJ1-5; 10 bases map to TRBD1. The clonotype comes from a human donor in good health. CDR3 nucleotides: TGTGCCAGCAGTTTAAGGGGACAGGGGAGTAGGAATCAGCCCCAGCATTTT. This gives the protein CASSLRGQGSRNQPQHF.